The rows below give T cell receptor beta chains drawn from one sample of a study of CD8 T cells in Susac syndrome. TCRdb called the immunoSEQ multiplex PCR reads again in MiXCR, with one record for every CDR3 protein. The data contain over 95,000 distinct CDR3 sequences, about 93% of them seen just once; the ten biggest clones take up roughly 0.15%. The specimen was CD4+ T cells from PBMCs. The receptors were gathered from a human donor in good health. Both conserved end residues are part of each CDR3. D genes are given only for firm matches.

cdr3_aa: CASSFAGQGGGYTF
d_call: TRBD1
v_call: TRBV11-2

cdr3_aa: CSARDQRRGLREKLFF
d_call: TRBD1
v_call: TRBV20-1

cdr3_aa: CSQGDGEKLFF
d_call: TRBD1
v_call: TRBV29-1

cdr3_aa: CATSRDGGYGYTF
d_call: NA
v_call: TRBV15

cdr3_aa: CASSLMVRAGDTEAFF
d_call: NA
v_call: TRBV7-2

cdr3_aa: CASSLLGGKKQFF
d_call: NA
v_call: TRBV7-8

cdr3_aa: CASSLTSGSRETQYF
d_call: TRBD2
v_call: TRBV5-1

cdr3_aa: CASSLGRGAYSNQPQHF
d_call: NA
v_call: TRBV7-2

cdr3_aa: CASSLDLSSGGYDTQYF
d_call: TRBD2
v_call: TRBV11-2

cdr3_aa: CSARDWQARETQYF
d_call: NA
v_call: TRBV20-1

cdr3_aa: CSASGGSQETQYF
d_call: TRBD2
v_call: TRBV20-1

cdr3_aa: CASSLGRSSGANVLTF
d_call: NA
v_call: TRBV7-2

cdr3_aa: CASSPGTFQNTEAFF
d_call: NA
v_call: TRBV4-3

cdr3_aa: CASSWVRDSSSYEQYF
d_call: NA
v_call: TRBV6-5

cdr3_aa: CASSPTGGGGQPQHF
d_call: TRBD1
v_call: TRBV25-1

cdr3_aa: CASSPPGRTNTEAFF
d_call: NA
v_call: TRBV7-8

cdr3_aa: CASSANSGEQFF
d_call: NA
v_call: TRBV9

cdr3_aa: CASSRVGGTRPNTEAFF
d_call: NA
v_call: TRBV7-9

cdr3_aa: CASSWPGQGPETQYF
d_call: TRBD1
v_call: TRBV5-6

cdr3_aa: CASSAVYEKTGAFF
d_call: NA
v_call: TRBV7-9

cdr3_aa: CASRGGEYNTEAFF
d_call: NA
v_call: TRBV19

cdr3_aa: CASSQQGAGGPHNEQFF
d_call: TRBD2
v_call: TRBV4-2

cdr3_aa: CASRGEREQYF
d_call: NA
v_call: TRBV6-5

cdr3_aa: CASSLARMNTEAFF
d_call: NA
v_call: TRBV5-6

cdr3_aa: CASSLFSTQNTEAFF
d_call: NA
v_call: TRBV6-5

cdr3_aa: CASSLEVTGGNQPQHF
d_call: TRBD1
v_call: TRBV7-9

cdr3_aa: CASSVRQSYGYTF
d_call: NA
v_call: TRBV6-2/TRBV6-3

cdr3_aa: CASSLFRDQETQYF
d_call: NA
v_call: TRBV7-3

cdr3_aa: CASSLAVAGQETQYF
d_call: TRBD2
v_call: TRBV7-9

cdr3_aa: CASSAAVFSASGNTIYF
d_call: NA
v_call: TRBV2

cdr3_aa: CASSSHFGADTDTQYF
d_call: NA
v_call: TRBV7-8

cdr3_aa: CASSPLGTGGLGQPQHF
d_call: TRBD1
v_call: TRBV27

cdr3_aa: CASSAQGLMNTEAFF
d_call: NA
v_call: TRBV7-9

cdr3_aa: CASLGQAPQETQYF
d_call: TRBD1
v_call: TRBV19

cdr3_aa: CASSQTGGYEQYF
d_call: NA
v_call: TRBV4-3

cdr3_aa: CSARWGGQETQYF
d_call: TRBD2
v_call: TRBV20-1

cdr3_aa: CASSSTLGGGANNEQFF
d_call: NA
v_call: TRBV7-2

cdr3_aa: CASSFLAWETQYF
d_call: NA
v_call: TRBV11-1

cdr3_aa: CASSLYGSTDTQYF
d_call: NA
v_call: TRBV5-1

cdr3_aa: CSARDRRGSKNIQYF
d_call: NA
v_call: TRBV20-1

cdr3_aa: CSARDEGGSQSSYYGYTF
d_call: NA
v_call: TRBV20-1

cdr3_aa: CASSPQGNQPQHF
d_call: NA
v_call: TRBV7-8

cdr3_aa: CSGESGADTQYF
d_call: TRBD2
v_call: TRBV29-1

cdr3_aa: CASSNWDRMDNSPLHF
d_call: TRBD1
v_call: TRBV19

cdr3_aa: CASSRQGGPEETQYF
d_call: NA
v_call: TRBV18

cdr3_aa: CASSLMTGNSYNEQFF
d_call: NA
v_call: TRBV7-6

cdr3_aa: CATSGSTGAAFF
d_call: TRBD1
v_call: TRBV24-1

cdr3_aa: CASSSKTGGFGEKLFF
d_call: TRBD1
v_call: TRBV27

cdr3_aa: CASNGGPVYNEQFF
d_call: NA
v_call: TRBV2

cdr3_aa: CASSLDQRSNYGYTF
d_call: NA
v_call: TRBV7-8

cdr3_aa: CASSQEVTGRYEAFF
d_call: NA
v_call: TRBV4-3

cdr3_aa: CASSQGDRVNQPQHF
d_call: TRBD1
v_call: TRBV4-3

cdr3_aa: CAISDRVDSNEKLFF
d_call: NA
v_call: TRBV10-3

cdr3_aa: CASSQSPGSDTEAFF
d_call: NA
v_call: TRBV4-3

cdr3_aa: CASSLDRAGDTQYF
d_call: TRBD1
v_call: TRBV5-1